This TCR beta chain was identified in a study of CD8 T cells in Susac syndrome. An input of about 0.45 to 1 ug of RNA was subjected to reverse transcription using random hexamers. MiXCR, run by TCRdb on the immunoSEQ multiplex PCR reads, gives a single entry per CDR3 protein. This table holds some 200,000 distinct CDR3 sequences, 95% found once. The CDR3 loop spans 13 amino acids. From germline, CDR1 is SQVTM and CDR2 ANQGSEA. V was clipped by 3 bases and J by 6 bases, with 14 bases between them. CD8+ and CD4+ T cells from blood underwent TCR beta sequencing, which was carried out in a high-throughput format.

The receptor's source is a human donor with Susac syndrome. The chain recombines TRBV29-1 with TRBJ1-1; D remains unclear. Sequenced input: CD4+ T cells from PBMCs. The chain's CDR3 is CSVEKRGTPEAFF. The CDR3 DNA is TGCAGCGTTGAGAAACGGGGAACGCCTGAAGCTTTCTTT.